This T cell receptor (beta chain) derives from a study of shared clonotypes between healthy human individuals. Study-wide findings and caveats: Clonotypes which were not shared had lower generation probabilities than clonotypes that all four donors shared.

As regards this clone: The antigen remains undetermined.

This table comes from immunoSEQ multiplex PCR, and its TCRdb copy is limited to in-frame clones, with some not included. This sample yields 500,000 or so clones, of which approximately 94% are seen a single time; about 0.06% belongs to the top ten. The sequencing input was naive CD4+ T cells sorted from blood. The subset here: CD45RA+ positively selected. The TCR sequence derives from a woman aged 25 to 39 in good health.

CDR3 nucleotides: TGTGCCAGCAGTTACTCTTCGAAAGAGAACACTGAAGCTTTCTTT. Its protein is CASSYSSKENTEAFF. This chain links TRBV6-5 with TRBJ1-1; D unclear. The CDR3 loop spans 15 amino acids. V was shortened by 0 bases and J by 1 base, with 9 bases between the two germline ends. CDR1 and CDR2 (germline): MNHEY, SVGAGI.